These 20 T cell receptor beta chains were all obtained from the same sample, sequenced in a study of cytomegalovirus exposure and HLA in healthy donors. The PCR had 60 Vbeta and 13 Jbeta primers. The method was immunoSEQ multiplex PCR; TCRdb's version includes in-frame clones alone and lacks a portion of them. This sample has some 250,000 clones, with about 81% found just once. The sequencing sample was made of PBMCs. Receptors were obtained from a woman between 40 and 55 years old in good health and CMV-seropositive.

This chain links TRBV9 with TRBJ1-2; D unclear. The CDR3 runs to 14 residues. Looked up from germline, CDR1 is SGDLS and CDR2 is YYNGEE. V lost 3 bases, J lost 4 bases, and 13 bases lay in between. CDR3 bases: TGTGCCAGCAGCGAGTTTCGGGGTAGCTATGGCTACACCTTC. Amino acids: CASSEFRGSYGYTF.

The chain couples TRBV2 to TRBJ2-2; 13 bases map to TRBD2. The V segment lost 6 bases and the J segment 3 bases; nucleotides outside the gene matches: 1. The CDR3 covers 15 residues. CDR1 is SNHLY, CDR2 FYNNEI, per germline. The CDR3 nucleotides are TGTGCCAGCAGGGGACTAGCGGGATACACCGGGGAGCTGTTTTTT. It encodes CASRGLAGYTGELFF. The entire variable domain, with the rest obtained from reference TRBV2 and TRBJ2-2, is as follows: EPEVTQTPSHQVTQMGQEVILRCVPISNHLYFYWYRQILGQKVEFLVSFYNNEISEKSEIFDDQFSVERPDGSNFTLKIRSTKLEDSAMYFCASRGLAGYTGELFFGEGSRLTVL.

The chain is built from TRBV29-1 and TRBJ2-1, with 7 bases fitting TRBD2. With 5 bases clipped from V and 2 bases from J, the junction kept 9 bases outside the gene matches. The length of the CDR3 is 15 residues. Germline loops: CDR1 SQVTM, CDR2 ANQGSEA. CDR3 protein: CSVKGREWPYNEQFF. The CDR3 DNA follows: TGCAGCGTTAAAGGGCGGGAGTGGCCCTACAATGAGCAGTTCTTC.

The V call is TRBV28, the J call TRBJ2-5; TRBD1 matches 7 bases. The DNA end is a closer match to TRBJ2-7, so the J assignment may be wrong. The germline V gene has CDR1 MDHEN and CDR2 SYDVKM. The CDR3 is 11 amino acids. The CDR3 spells CASNRGPEQYF. The CDR3 region has the DNA TGTGCCAGCAACAGGGGACCCGAGCAGTACTTC.

The chain joins TRBV29-1 to TRBJ2-1; 9 bases fit TRBD2. The junction had 3 bases not matched to a gene; V was cut back by 1 base and J by 2 bases. The CDR3 contains 15 residues. Per the germline V gene, CDR1 is SQVTM and CDR2 is ANQGSEA. This CDR3 is CSVEVPSGTYNEQFF. The DNA of the CDR3 is TGCAGCGTTGAAGTTCCTAGCGGGACCTACAATGAGCAGTTCTTC.

This clone came up a few times. This chain joins TRBV5-6 and TRBJ1-6, with a weak D call TRBD1 (5 bases). Germline V lookup: CDR1 SGHDT, CDR2 YYEEEE. The CDR3 runs to 15 residues. Between the trimmed V and J ends, which lost 2 bases and 7 bases, there was a span of 13 bases. CDR3: CASSFNVQGNSPLHF. For the CDR3, the DNA is TGTGCCAGCAGCTTTAACGTCCAGGGAAATTCACCCCTCCACTTT.

In its sample, this clone was seen once. This sequence joins TRBV2 and TRBJ2-3; tentatively, D is TRBD2 (5 bases). This CDR3 contains 17 residues. The germline V gene encodes CDR1 SNHLY and CDR2 FYNNEI. Trimming removed 4 bases at V and 1 base at J, with 18 bases between. The CDR3 nucleotides read TGTGCCAGCAGTGTTTCTGGCTCTTTGGAGGGCACAGATACGCAGTATTTT. It encodes CASSVSGSLEGTDTQYF.

V usage is TRBV9 and J usage is TRBJ1-4, with D hard to call. Trimming stripped 0 bases from V and 0 bases from J, with 3 bases between. Germline V lookup: CDR1 SGDLS, CDR2 YYNGEE. This CDR3 is built from 14 residues. The CDR3 nucleotides read TGTGCCAGCAGCGTAGGAGCAACTAATGAAAAACTGTTTTTT. Translation gives CASSVGATNEKLFF.

V gene TRBV5-4 combines with J gene TRBJ1-3; 7 bases are a match to TRBD1. Germline values: CDR1 SGHNT, CDR2 YYREEE (reference sequence). J lost 3 bases, V lost 4 bases, and 7 bases had no gene match. The CDR3 has 15 amino acids. In nucleotides, the CDR3 is TGTGCCAGCAGCCCGACCCGGGACAGTGGAAACACCATATATTTT. Translated: CASSPTRDSGNTIYF.

The CDR3 here is CASSQSGSGGAAQYF. The CDR3 nucleotides read TGTGCCAGCAGCCAATCGGGTAGCGGGGGGGCGGCCCAGTACTTC. The rearrangement links TRBV7-3 to TRBJ2-5; 11 bases agree with TRBD2. V shed 5 bases and J 9 bases; nucleotides not matched to a gene: 11. CDR3 length: 15 amino acids. CDR1 is SGHTA, CDR2 FQGTGA, per germline.

V usage is TRBV27 and J usage is TRBJ1-3; D unresolved. The CDR3 contains 16 residues. The germline CDR1 and CDR2 sequences are MNHEY and SMNVEV (reference sequence). Trimming pared 5 bases from V and 2 bases from J, leaving 16 bases between. DNA for the CDR3: TGTGCCAGCAGTCCCACCGGGAGGGTCGCTGGAAACACCATATATTTT. Translation gives CASSPTGRVAGNTIYF.

This chain joins TRBV5-1 and TRBJ2-7; D is perhaps TRBD2 (5 bases). Germline V CDR1 and CDR2: SGHRS, YFSETQ. The CDR3 loop spans 12 amino acids. V shed 9 bases and J shed 0 bases, with 10 bases lying between them. The CDR3: CATGLTSYEQYF. As DNA, the CDR3 is TGCGCCACCGGACTCACCTCCTACGAGCAGTACTTC.

The chain carries TRBV6-5 and TRBJ1-6; 10 positions match TRBD1. Trimming took 2 bases from V and 8 from J; bases not matched to a gene: 3. Germline values: CDR1 MNHEY, CDR2 SVGAGI. The CDR3 covers 15 residues. The CDR3 protein is CASSYKDRGDSPLHF. The CDR3 coding sequence is TGTGCCAGCAGTTACAAGGACAGGGGGGATTCACCCCTCCACTTT.

The genes are TRBV11-3 and TRBJ2-3; no clear D gene. CDR3 length: 14 residues. Germline V CDR1 and CDR2: SGHNT, YENEEA. Trimming cost V 4 bases and J 3 bases, with 11 bases left between them. CDR3 sequence (DNA): TGTGCCAGCAGCTCACAAACCCGTACAGATACGCAGTATTTT. Protein sequence: CASSSQTRTDTQYF.

This chain joins TRBV4-2 and TRBJ1-3; D gene uncertain. The V end was cut by 1 base, the J end by 0 bases, with 10 bases between. CDR3 size: 16 residues. Germline CDR1 LGHNA, CDR2 YNFKEQ. The CDR3 loop is CASSQGRAGSGNTIYF. As DNA, the CDR3 is TGTGCCAGCAGCCAAGGTAGGGCGGGCTCTGGAAACACCATATATTTT.

The CDR3 protein is CASSGNDYPYEQYF. The CDR3 DNA sequence: TGTGCCAGTAGTGGGAACGACTATCCCTACGAGCAGTACTTC. V gene TRBV19 combines with J gene TRBJ2-7; TRBD2 might be the D (5 bases). The CDR3 runs 14 residues. The V gene lost 5 bases and the J gene lost 2 bases, with 13 bases spanning the gap. Germline loops: CDR1 LNHDA, CDR2 SQIVND (reference sequence).

This chain connects TRBV6-1 to TRBJ1-5, with a weak D call TRBD1 (5 bases). The V gene lost 7 bases and the J gene lost 6 bases, with 13 bases spanning the gap. This CDR3 has 13 residues. CDR1 MNHNS and CDR2 SASEGT come from the germline V gene. For the CDR3, the DNA is TGTGCCAGCAAAGAAGGGGCCGTTCAGCCCCAGCATTTT. Its translation: CASKEGAVQPQHF.

The rearrangement links TRBV4-1 to TRBJ2-1, with a possible D match to TRBD1 (6 bases). This CDR3 spans 18 amino acids. The germline CDR1 and CDR2 sequences are MGHRA and YSYEKL. Trimming stripped 3 bases from V and 0 bases from J, with 18 bases between. The CDR3 DNA is TGCGCCAGCAGCCACCTCTTTGGGGCAGGGGACTCCTACAATGAGCAGTTCTTC. Protein: CASSHLFGAGDSYNEQFF.

There are a few counts of this clone. The chain has TRBV6-5 and TRBJ2-3, with D unresolved. The length of the CDR3 is 13 residues. V was pared by 2 bases and J by 5 bases, with 8 bases between. Germline CDR1 reads MNHEY; CDR2 reads SVGAGI. The CDR3 DNA is TGTGCCAGCAGTTACCGGGTGCGAGATACGCAGTATTTT. As protein: CASSYRVRDTQYF.

The sample holds a few counts of this clone. The CDR3 region has the DNA TGTGCCAGTCGGGAGCGGGGGAGACCTAGCACAGATACGCAGTATTTT. This codes for CASRERGRPSTDTQYF. The chain couples TRBV19 to TRBJ2-3, with TRBD2 matching 8 bases. Germline V lookup: CDR1 LNHDA, CDR2 SQIVND (reference sequence). Unmatched junction bases numbered 10, after V lost 8 bases and J lost 0 bases. The CDR3 covers 16 residues. The full variable domain, completed using reference TRBV19 and TRBJ2-3, is DGGITQSPKYLFRKEGQNVTLSCEQNLNHDAMYWYRQDPGQGLRLIYYSQIVNDFQKGDIAEGYSVSREKKESFPLTVTSAQKNPTAFYLCASRERGRPSTDTQYFGPGTRLTVL.